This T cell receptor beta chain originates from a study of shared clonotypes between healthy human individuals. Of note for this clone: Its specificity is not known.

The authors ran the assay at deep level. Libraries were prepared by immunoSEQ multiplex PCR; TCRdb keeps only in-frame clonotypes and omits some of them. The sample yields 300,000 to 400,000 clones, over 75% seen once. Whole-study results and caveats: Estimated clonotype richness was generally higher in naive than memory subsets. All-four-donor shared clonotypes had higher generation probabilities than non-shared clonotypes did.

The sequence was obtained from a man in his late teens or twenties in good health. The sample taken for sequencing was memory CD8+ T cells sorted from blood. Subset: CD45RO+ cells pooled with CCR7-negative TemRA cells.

Here the CDR3 reads CASGPGGDRAEETQYF. CDR3 bases: TGTGCTAGTGGACCTGGGGGGGACAGGGCAGAGGAGACCCAGTACTTC. The chain links TRBV12-5 to TRBJ2-5; 9 bases are a match to TRBD1. The V gene end was trimmed by 6 bases and the J gene end by 5 bases; junction bases not matched to a gene: 13. CDR1 LGHNT and CDR2 FRNRAP come from the germline V gene. There are 16 residues in the CDR3.